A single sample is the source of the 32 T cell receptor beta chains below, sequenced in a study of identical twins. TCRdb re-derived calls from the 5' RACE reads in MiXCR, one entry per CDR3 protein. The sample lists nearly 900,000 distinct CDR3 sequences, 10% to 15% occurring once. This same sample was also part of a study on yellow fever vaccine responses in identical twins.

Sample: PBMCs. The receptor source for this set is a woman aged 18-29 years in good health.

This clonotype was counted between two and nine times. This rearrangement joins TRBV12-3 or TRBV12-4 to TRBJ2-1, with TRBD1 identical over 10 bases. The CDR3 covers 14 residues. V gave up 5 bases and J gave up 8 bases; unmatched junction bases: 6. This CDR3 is CASSRRQGAYEQFF. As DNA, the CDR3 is TGTGCCAGCAGTCGCCGACAGGGGGCCTATGAGCAGTTCTTC.

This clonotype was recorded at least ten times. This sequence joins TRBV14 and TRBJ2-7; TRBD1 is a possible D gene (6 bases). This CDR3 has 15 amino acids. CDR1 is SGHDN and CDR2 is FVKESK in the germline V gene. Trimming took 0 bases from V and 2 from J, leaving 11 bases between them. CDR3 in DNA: TGTGCCAGCAGCCAAGAGGACAGACTGCCCTACGAGCAGTACTTC. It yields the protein CASSQEDRLPYEQYF.

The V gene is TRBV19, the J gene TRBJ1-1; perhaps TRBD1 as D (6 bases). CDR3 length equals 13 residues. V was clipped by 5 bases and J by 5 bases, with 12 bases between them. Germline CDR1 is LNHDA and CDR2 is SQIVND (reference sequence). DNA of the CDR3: TGTGCCAGTAGTGCAGGGGTGGGAACTGAAGCTTTCTTT. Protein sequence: CASSAGVGTEAFF. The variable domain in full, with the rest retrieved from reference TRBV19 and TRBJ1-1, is DGGITQSPKYLFRKEGQNVTLSCEQNLNHDAMYWYRQDPGQGLRLIYYSQIVNDFQKGDIAEGYSVSREKKESFPLTVTSAQKNPTAFYLCASSAGVGTEAFFGQGTRLTVV.

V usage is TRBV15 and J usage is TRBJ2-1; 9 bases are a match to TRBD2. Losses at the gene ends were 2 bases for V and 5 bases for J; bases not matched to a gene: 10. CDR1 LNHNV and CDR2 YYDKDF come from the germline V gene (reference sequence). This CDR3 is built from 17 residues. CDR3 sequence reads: CATSRRTGLALNNEQFF. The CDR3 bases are TGTGCCACCAGCAGACGGACGGGACTAGCCCTAAACAATGAGCAGTTCTTC.

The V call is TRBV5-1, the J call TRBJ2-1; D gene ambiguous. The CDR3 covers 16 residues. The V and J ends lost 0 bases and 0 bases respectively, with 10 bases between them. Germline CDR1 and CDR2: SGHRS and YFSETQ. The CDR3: CASSLGRLSSYNEQFF. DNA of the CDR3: TGCGCCAGCAGCTTGGGAAGGTTAAGCTCCTACAATGAGCAGTTCTTC.

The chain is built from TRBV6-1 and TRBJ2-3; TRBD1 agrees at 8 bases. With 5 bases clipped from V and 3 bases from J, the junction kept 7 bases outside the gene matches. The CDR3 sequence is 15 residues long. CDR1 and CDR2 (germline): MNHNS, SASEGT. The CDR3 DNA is TGTGCCAGCAGTATGACAGGGGCACGGACAGATACGCAGTATTTT. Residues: CASSMTGARTDTQYF.

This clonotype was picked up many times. The CDR3 DNA is TGCAGCGTTGCAGGGAGGAACGCCAACATTCAGTACTTC. This translates into CSVAGRNANIQYF. This chain links TRBV29-1 with TRBJ2-4; possible D gene TRBD2, 6 bases. This CDR3 spans 13 amino acids. Trimming removed 4 bases from V and 7 bases from J, with 14 bases in between. Germline V gives CDR1 SQVTM, CDR2 ANQGSEA.

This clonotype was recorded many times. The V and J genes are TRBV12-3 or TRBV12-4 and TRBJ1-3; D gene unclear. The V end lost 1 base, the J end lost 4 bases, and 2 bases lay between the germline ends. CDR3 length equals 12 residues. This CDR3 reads CASSLGGNTIYF. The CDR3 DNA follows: TGTGCCAGCAGTTTAGGGGGAAACACCATATATTTT.

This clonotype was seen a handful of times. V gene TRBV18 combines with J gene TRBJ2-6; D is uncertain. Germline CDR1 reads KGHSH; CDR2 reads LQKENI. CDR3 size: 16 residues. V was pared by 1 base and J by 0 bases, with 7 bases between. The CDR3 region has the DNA TGTGCCAGCTCACCACTCGAGAACTCTGGGGCCAACGTCCTGACTTTC. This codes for CASSPLENSGANVLTF. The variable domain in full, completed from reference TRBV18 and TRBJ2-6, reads NAGVMQNPRHLVRRRGQEARLRCSPMKGHSHVYWYRQLPEEGLKFMVYLQKENIIDESGMPKERFSAEFPKEGPSILRIQQVVRGDSAAYFCASSPLENSGANVLTFGAGSRLTVL.

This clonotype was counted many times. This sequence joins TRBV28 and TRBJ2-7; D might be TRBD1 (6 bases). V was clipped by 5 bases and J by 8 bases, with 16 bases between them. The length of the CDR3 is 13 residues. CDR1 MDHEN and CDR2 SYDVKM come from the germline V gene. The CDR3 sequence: CASSLTGGLKQYF. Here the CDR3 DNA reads TGTGCCAGCAGTCTGACAGGTGGCCTAAAGCAGTACTTC.

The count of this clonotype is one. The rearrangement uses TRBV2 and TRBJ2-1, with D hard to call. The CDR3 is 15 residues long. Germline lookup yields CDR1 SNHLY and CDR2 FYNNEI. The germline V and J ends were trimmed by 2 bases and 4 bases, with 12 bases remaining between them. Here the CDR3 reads CASSEKIAEYNEQFF. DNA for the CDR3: TGTGCCAGCAGTGAAAAGATAGCCGAATACAATGAGCAGTTCTTC.

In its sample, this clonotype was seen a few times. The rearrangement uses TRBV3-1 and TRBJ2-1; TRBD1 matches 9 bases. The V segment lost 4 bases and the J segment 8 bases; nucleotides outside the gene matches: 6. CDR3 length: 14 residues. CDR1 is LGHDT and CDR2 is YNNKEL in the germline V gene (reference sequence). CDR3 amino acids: CASSPGTGIYEQFF. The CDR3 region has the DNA TGTGCCAGCAGCCCCGGGACAGGGATTTATGAGCAGTTCTTC.

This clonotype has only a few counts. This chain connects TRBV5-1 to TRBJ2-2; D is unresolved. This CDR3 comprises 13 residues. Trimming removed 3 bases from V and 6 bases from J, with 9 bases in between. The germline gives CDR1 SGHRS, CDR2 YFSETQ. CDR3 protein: CASSSRAAGELFF. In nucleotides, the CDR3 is TGCGCCAGCAGCTCCCGTGCGGCCGGGGAGCTGTTTTTT.

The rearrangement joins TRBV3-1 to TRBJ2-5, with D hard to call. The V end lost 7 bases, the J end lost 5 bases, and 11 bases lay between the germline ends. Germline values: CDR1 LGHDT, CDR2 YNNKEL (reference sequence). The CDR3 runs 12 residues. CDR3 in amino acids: CASTSSGETQYF. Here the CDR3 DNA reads TGTGCCAGCACCTCATCTGGGGAGACCCAGTACTTC.

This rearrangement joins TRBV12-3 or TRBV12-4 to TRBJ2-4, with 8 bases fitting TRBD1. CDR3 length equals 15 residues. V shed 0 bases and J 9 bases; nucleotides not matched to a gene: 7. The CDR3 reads CASSLALSGGGIQYF. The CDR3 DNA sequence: TGTGCCAGCAGTTTAGCGCTGTCAGGGGGCGGCATTCAGTACTTC.

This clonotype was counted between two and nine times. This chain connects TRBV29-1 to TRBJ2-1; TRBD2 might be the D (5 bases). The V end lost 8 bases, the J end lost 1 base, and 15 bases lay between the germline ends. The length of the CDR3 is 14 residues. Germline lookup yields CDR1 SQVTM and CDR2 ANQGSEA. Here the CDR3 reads CSMGTRGSYNEQFF. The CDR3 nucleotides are TGCAGCATGGGCACTAGAGGGTCCTACAATGAGCAGTTCTTC.

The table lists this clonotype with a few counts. Here the CDR3 reads CASSLKGRAYEQYV. The CDR3 DNA reads TGCGCCAGCAGCTTGAAAGGCAGAGCCTACGAGCAGTACGTC. This sequence joins TRBV5-1 and TRBJ2-7, with unresolved D. The CDR3 totals 14 residues. V was clipped by 1 base and J by 2 bases, with 10 bases between them. CDR1 and CDR2 (germline): SGHRS, YFSETQ.

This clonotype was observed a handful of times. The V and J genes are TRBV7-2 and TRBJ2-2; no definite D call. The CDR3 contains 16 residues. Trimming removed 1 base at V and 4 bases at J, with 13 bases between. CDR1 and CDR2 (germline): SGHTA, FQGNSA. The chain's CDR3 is CASSLVPLATTGELFF. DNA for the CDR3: TGTGCCAGCAGCTTAGTACCCCTTGCTACCACCGGGGAGCTGTTTTTT.

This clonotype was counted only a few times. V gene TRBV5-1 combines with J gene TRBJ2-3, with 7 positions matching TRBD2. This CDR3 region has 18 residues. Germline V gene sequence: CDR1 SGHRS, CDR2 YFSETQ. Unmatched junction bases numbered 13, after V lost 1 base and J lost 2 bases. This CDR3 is CASSLFSLAATFTDTQYF. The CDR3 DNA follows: TGCGCCAGCAGCTTGTTTTCTCTAGCGGCGACGTTCACAGATACGCAGTATTTT.

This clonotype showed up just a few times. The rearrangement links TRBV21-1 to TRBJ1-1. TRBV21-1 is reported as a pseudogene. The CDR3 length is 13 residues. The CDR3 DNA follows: TGTGCCAGCAGCTGGGCTTGGAACACTGAAGCTTTCTTT. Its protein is CASSWAWNTEAFF.

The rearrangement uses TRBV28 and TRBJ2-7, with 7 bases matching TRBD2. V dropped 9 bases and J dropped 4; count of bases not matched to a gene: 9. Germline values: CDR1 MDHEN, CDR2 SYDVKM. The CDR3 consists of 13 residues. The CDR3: CASFRGVPYEQYF. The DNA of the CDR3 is TGTGCCAGTTTCCGGGGGGTCCCTTACGAGCAGTACTTC.

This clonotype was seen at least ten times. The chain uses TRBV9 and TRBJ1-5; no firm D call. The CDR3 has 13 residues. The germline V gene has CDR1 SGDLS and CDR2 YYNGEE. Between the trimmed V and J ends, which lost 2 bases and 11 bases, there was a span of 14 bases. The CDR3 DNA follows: TGTGCCAGCAGCGTTGGCGAGACGGGAGCCCAGCATTTT. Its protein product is CASSVGETGAQHF.

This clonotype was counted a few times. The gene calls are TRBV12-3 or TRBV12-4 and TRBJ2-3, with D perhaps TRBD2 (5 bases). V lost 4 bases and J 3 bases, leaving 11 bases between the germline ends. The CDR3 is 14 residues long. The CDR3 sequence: CASSWDSGTDTQYF. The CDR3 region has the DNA TGTGCCAGCAGTTGGGATTCGGGGACAGATACGCAGTATTTT.

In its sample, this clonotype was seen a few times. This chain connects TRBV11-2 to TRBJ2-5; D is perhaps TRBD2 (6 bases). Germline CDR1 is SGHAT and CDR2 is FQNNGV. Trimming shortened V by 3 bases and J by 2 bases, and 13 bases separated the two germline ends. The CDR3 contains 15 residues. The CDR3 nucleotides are TGTGCCAGCAGCTTGCCGGGACTTATACAAGAGACCCAGTACTTC. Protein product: CASSLPGLIQETQYF.

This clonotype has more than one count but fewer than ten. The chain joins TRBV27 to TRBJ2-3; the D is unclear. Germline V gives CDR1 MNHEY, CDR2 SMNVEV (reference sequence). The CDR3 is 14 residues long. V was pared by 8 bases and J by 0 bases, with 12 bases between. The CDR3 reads CASRLEASTDTQYF. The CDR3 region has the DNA TGTGCCAGCCGTCTCGAAGCCAGCACAGATACGCAGTATTTT.

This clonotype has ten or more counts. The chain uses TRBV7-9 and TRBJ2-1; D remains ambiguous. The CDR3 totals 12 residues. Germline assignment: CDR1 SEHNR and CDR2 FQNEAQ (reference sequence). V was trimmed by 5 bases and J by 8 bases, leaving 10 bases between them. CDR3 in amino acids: CASSPLTDEQFF. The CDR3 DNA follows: TGTGCCAGCAGCCCATTAACTGATGAGCAGTTCTTC.

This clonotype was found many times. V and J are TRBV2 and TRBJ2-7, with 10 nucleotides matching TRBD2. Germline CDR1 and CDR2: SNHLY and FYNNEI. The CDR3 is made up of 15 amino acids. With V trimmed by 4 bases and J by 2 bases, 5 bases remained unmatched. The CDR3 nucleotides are TGTGCCAGCAGTGTTGAAGCGGGAGGGCCCTACGAGCAGTACTTC. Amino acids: CASSVEAGGPYEQYF.

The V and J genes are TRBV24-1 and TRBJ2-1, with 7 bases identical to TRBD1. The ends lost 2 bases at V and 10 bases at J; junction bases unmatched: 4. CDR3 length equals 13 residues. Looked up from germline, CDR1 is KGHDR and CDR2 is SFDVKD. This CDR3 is CATSDSYRGEQFF. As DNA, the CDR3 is TGTGCCACCAGTGATTCCTACAGGGGCGAGCAGTTCTTC.

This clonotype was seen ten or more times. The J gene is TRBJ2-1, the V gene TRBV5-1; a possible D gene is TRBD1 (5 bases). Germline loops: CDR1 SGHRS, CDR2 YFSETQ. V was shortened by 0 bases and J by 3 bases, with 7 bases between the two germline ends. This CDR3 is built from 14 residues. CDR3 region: CASSLADIYNEQFF. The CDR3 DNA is TGCGCCAGCAGCTTGGCGGACATCTACAATGAGCAGTTCTTC. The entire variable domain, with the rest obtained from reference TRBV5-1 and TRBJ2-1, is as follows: KAGVTQTPRYLIKTRGQQVTLSCSPISGHRSVSWYQQTPGQGLQFLFEYFSETQRNKGNFPGRFSGRQFSNSRSEMNVSTLELGDSALYLCASSLADIYNEQFFGPGTRLTVL.

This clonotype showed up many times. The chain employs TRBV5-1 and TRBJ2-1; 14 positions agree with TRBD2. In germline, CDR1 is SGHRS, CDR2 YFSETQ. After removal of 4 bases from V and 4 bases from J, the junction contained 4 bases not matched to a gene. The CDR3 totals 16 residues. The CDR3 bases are TGCGCCAGCAGCAGAGGGACTAGCGGGAGTTACAATGAGCAGTTCTTC. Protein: CASSRGTSGSYNEQFF.

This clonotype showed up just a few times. The CDR3 loop is CASSSGLAGGLPQETQYF. As DNA, the CDR3 is TGTGCCAGCAGCTCCGGACTAGCGGGGGGCCTACCCCAAGAGACCCAGTACTTC. V is TRBV11-2 and J is TRBJ2-5; 14 bases map to TRBD2. The length of the CDR3 is 18 residues. V was clipped by 4 bases and J by 1 base; unmatched bases: 8. Germline-derived CDR1 and CDR2 are SGHAT and FQNNGV.

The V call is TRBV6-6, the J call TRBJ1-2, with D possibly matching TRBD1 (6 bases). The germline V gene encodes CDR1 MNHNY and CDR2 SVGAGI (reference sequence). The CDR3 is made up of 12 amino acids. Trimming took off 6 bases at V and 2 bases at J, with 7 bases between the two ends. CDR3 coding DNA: TGTGCCAGCAGGGACAGCAACTATGGCTACACCTTC. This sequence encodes CASRDSNYGYTF.